This T cell receptor (beta chain) originates from a study of OX40 agonist ivuxolimab in advanced cancers. The wider study: Patients treated during dose escalation were battling hepatocellular carcinoma, melanoma, renal cell or head and neck cancer.

Overall study results and limits: Expanded clones tended on average to be more numerous among CD8+ T cells than CD4+.

Profiling relied on immunoSEQ multiplex PCR, and the TCRdb table lists in-frame clones only, not all of them. The data show 20,000 to 25,000 clones, roughly 80% seen once. Trimming cost V 5 bases and J 1 base, with 9 bases left between them. Germline loops: CDR1 SNHLY, CDR2 FYNNEI. The CDR3 is made up of 13 amino acids. Note on this clone: Antigen unknown.

The V gene is TRBV2, the J gene TRBJ2-7; weak D call: TRBD1 (6 bases). The clonotype was recovered from an adult with an advanced solid tumor such as melanoma, head and neck, liver or kidney cancer. The input for sequencing was CD4+ or CD8+ T cells sorted from blood, taken in a trial of the OX40 agonist ivuxolimab. CDR3 bases: TGTGCCAGCAGTCCGGGACATTCCTACGAGCAGTACTTC. This codes for CASSPGHSYEQYF.